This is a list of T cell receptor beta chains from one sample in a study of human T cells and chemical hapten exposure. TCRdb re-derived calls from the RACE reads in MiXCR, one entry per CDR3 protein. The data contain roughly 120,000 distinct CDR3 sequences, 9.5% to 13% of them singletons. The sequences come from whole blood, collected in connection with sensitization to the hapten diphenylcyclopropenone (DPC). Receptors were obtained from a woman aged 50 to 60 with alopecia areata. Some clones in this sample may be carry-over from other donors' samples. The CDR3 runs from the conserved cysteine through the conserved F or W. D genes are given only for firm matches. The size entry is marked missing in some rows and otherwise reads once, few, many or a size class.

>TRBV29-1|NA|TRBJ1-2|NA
TGCAGCGTGCGGGAGAACTATGGCTACACCTTC
CSVRENYGYTF
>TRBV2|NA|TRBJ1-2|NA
TGTGCCAGCATCCAAGGCCCGGGGCTGACAGGCGGCTATGGCTACACCTTC
CASIQGPGLTGGYGYTF
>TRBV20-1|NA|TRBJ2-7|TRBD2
TGCAGTGCTAGACCCCCGGCGGGGGGAATCTCCTACGAGCAGTACTTC
CSARPPAGGISYEQYF
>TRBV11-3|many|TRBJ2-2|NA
TGTGCCAGCAGCCCTGGGGAGTGGAACACCGGGGAGCTGTTTTTT
CASSPGEWNTGELFF
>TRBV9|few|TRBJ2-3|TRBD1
TGTGCCAGCAGAGGGGGCGGAGGCACAGATACGCAGTATTTT
CASRGGGGTDTQYF
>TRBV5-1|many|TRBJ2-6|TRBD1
TGCGCCAGCCAGATACAGGGGCCCAATTTTGGGGCCAACGTCCTGACTTTC
CASQIQGPNFGANVLTF
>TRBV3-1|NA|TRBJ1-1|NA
TGTGCCAGCAGCCAAGGGTTCAGGGGCACTGAAGCTTTCTTT
CASSQGFRGTEAFF
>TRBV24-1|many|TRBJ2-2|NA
TGTGCTCCGACCGGGGAGCTGTTTTTT
CAPTGELFF
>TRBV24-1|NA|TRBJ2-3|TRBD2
TGTGCCACCAGTGATCCGACTAGCGGCGGCACAGATACGCAGTATTTT
CATSDPTSGGTDTQYF
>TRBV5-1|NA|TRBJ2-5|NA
TGCGCCAGCAGAGCCGGGACGGCACAAGAGACCCAGTACTTC
CASRAGTAQETQYF
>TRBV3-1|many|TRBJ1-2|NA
TGTGCCAGCAGCCAAGCCGGGACGGGGTTCGATTATGGCTACACCTTC
CASSQAGTGFDYGYTF
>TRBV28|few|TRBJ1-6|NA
TGTGCCAGCAGTTTGTTGGGGGGAAATTCACCCCTCCACTTT
CASSLLGGNSPLHF
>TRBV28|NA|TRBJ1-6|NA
TGTGCCAGCAGCCTAACGAATTCACCCCTCCACTTT
CASSLTNSPLHF
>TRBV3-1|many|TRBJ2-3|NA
TGTGCCAGCAGTCGCACGACAGATACGCAGTATTTT
CASSRTTDTQYF
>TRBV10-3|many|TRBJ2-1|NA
TGTGCCATCAGTGAGCCAGAGGGGGTTGAGCAGTTCTTC
CAISEPEGVEQFF
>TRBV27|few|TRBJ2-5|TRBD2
TGTGCCACCCGACTAGCGGGGGGAGAGACCCAGTACTTC
CATRLAGGETQYF
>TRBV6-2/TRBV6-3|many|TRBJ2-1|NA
TGTGCTACAGCTAGACTAGTCGAACAGTTCTTC
CATARLVEQFF
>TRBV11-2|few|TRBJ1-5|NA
TGTGCCAGCAGCTTAGCTGGACGGTCATACCAGCCCCAGCATTTT
CASSLAGRSYQPQHF
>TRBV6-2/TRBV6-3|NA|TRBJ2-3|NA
TGTGCCAGCACCTCGACAGATACGCAGTATTTT
CASTSTDTQYF
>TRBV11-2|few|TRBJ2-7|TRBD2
TGTGCCAGCAGCCCAGCGGGGGAGCAGTACTTC
CASSPAGEQYF
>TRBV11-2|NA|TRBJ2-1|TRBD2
TGTGCCAGCAGCTCCATAGCGGGGGTCTACAATGAGCAGTTCTTC
CASSSIAGVYNEQFF
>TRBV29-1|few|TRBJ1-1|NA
TGCAGCGTTGGGATGACGTACACTGAAGCTTTCTTT
CSVGMTYTEAFF
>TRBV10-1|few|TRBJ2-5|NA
TGCGCCAGCAGTGAGTCGGGACCACCGGGGGAGACCCAGTACTTC
CASSESGPPGETQYF
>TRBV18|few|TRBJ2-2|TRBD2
TGTGCCAGCTCACCACCGACGGGAGGGAACACCGGGGAGCTGTTTTTT
CASSPPTGGNTGELFF
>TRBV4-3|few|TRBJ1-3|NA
TGCGCCAGCAGCCAAGATCCGGGAAACACCATATATTTT
CASSQDPGNTIYF
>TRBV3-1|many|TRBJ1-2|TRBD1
TGTGCCAGCAGCCAGGTCGGAGGGACAGGGAGACACGCTAACTATGGCTACACCTTC
CASSQVGGTGRHANYGYTF
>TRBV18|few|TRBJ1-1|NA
TGTGCCAGCTCACGAGGGATAGAAAGGGGGACTGAAGCTTTCTTT
CASSRGIERGTEAFF
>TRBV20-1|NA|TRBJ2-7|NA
TGCAGTGCTAGAGGACCGGTTCTCTACGAGCAGTACTTC
CSARGPVLYEQYF
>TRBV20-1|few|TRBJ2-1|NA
TGCAGTGCTAGTCGCGTGGACTCCTACAATGAGCAGTTCTTC
CSASRVDSYNEQFF
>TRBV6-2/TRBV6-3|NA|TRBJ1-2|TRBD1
TGTGCCATCTCACCGGGACAGAACTATGGCTACACCTTC
CAISPGQNYGYTF
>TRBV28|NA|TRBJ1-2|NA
TGTGCCAGCAGCTCTGCCGGGGGGAATGGCTACACCTTC
CASSSAGGNGYTF
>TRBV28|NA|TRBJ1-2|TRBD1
TGTGCCAGCGGGGACAGGGGCTATGGCTACACCTTC
CASGDRGYGYTF
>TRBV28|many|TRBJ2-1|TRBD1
TGTGCCAGCTTGGGAACGGGACAGGGGTATGGCAATGAGCAGTTCTTC
CASLGTGQGYGNEQFF